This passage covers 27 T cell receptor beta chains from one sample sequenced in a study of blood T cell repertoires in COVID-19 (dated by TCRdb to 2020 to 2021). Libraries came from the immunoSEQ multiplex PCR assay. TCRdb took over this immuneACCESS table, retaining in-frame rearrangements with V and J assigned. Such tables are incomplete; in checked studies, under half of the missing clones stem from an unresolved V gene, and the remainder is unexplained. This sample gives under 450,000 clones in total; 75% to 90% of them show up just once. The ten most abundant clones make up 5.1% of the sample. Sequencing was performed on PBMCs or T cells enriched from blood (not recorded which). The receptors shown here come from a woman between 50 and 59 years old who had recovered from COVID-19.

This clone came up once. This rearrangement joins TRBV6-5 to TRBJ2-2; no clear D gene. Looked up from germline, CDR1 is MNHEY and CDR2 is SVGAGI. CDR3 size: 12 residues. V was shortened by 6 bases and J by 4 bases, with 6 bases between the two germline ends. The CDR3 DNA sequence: TGTGCCAGCAGACAGTTCACCGGGGAGCTGTTTTTT. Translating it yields CASRQFTGELFF.

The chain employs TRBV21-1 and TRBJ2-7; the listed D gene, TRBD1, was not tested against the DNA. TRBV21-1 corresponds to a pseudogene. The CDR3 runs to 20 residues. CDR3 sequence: CASSKEADIRNQLESYEQYF. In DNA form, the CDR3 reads TGTGCCAGCAGCAAAGAGGCGGACATAAGAAATCAATTGGAGTCCTACGAGCAGTACTTC.

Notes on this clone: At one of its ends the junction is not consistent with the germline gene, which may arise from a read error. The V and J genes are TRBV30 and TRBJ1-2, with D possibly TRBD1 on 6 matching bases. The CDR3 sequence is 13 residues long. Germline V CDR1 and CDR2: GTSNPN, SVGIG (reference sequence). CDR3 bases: TGTGCCGGGAGTGGCAGGGGTAACTATGGCTACACCTTC. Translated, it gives CAGSGRGNYGYTF.

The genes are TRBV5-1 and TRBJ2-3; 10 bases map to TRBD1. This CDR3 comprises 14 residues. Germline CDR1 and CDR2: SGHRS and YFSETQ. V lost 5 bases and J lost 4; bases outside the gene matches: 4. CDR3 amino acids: CASSAGQGADTQYF. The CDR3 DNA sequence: TGCGCCAGCAGTGCCGGACAGGGGGCAGATACGCAGTATTTT.

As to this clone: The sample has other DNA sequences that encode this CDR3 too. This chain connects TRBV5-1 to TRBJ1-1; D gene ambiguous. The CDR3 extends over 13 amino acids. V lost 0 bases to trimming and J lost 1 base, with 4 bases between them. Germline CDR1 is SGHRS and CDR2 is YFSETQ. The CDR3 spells CASSLVKNTEAFF. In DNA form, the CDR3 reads TGCGCCAGCAGCTTGGTAAAGAACACTGAAGCTTTCTTT.

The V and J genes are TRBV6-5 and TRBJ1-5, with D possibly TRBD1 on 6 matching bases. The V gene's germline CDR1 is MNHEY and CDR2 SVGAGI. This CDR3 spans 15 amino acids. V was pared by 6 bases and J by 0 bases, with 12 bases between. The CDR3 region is CASRRTGISNQPQHF. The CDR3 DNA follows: TGTGCCAGCAGGCGTACAGGGATTAGCAATCAGCCCCAGCATTTT.

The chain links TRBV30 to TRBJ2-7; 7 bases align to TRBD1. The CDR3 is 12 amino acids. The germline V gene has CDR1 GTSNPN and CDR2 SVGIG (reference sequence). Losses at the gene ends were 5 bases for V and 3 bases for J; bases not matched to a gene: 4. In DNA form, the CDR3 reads TGTGCCTGGTCACAGGGGAACTACGAGCAGTACTTC. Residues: CAWSQGNYEQYF.

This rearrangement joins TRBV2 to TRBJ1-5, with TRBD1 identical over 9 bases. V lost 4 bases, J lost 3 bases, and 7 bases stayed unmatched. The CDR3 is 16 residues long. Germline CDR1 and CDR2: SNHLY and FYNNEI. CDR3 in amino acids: CASSGTGGLFNQPQHF. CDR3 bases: TGTGCCAGCAGTGGAACAGGGGGCTTGTTCAATCAGCCCCAGCATTTT.

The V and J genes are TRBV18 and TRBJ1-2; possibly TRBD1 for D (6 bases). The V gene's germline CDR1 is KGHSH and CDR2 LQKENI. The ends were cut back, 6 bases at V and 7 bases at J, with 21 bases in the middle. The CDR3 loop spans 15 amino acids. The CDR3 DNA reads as TGTGCCAGCTCTCAAGCCGGGGACACTTATGTTGGCTACACCTTC. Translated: CASSQAGDTYVGYTF.

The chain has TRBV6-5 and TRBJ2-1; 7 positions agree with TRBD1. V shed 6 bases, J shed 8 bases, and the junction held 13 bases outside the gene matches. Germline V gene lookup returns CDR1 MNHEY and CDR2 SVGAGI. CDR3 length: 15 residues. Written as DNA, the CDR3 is TGTGCCAGCAGCCCCGGGACAGTGGGTTCCGATGAGCAGTTCTTC. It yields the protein CASSPGTVGSDEQFF.

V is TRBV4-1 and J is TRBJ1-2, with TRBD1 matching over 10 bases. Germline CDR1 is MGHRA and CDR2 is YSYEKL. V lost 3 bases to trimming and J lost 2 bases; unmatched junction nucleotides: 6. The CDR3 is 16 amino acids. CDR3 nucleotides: TGCGCCAGCAGCCAGATGCCGGGACAGGGGAACTATGGCTACACCTTC. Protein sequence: CASSQMPGQGNYGYTF.

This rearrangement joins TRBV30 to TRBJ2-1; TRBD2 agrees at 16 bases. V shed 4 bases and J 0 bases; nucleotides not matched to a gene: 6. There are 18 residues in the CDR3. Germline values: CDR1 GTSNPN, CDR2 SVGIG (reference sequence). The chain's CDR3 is CAWIAGTSGRASYNEQFF. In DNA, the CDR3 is TGTGCCTGGATAGCCGGGACTAGCGGGAGGGCCTCCTACAATGAGCAGTTCTTC. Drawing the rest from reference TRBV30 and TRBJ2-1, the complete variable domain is SQTIHQWPATLVQPVGSPLSLECTVEGTSNPNLYWYRQAAGRGLQLLFYSVGIGQISSEVPQNLSASRPQDRQFILSSKKLLLSDSGFYLCAWIAGTSGRASYNEQFFGPGTRLTVL.

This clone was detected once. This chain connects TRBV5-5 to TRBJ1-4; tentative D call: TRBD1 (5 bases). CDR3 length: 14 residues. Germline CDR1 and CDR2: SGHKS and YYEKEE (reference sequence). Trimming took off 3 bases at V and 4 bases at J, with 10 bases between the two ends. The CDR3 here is CASSWGEVNEKLFF. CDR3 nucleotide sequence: TGTGCCAGCAGCTGGGGCGAGGTTAATGAAAAACTGTTTTTT. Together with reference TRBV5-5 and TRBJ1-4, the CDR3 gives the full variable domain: DAGVTQSPTHLIKTRGQQVTLRCSPISGHKSVSWYQQVLGQGPQFIFQYYEKEERGRGNFPDRFSARQFPNYSSELNVNALLLGDSALYLCASSWGEVNEKLFFGSGTQLSVL.

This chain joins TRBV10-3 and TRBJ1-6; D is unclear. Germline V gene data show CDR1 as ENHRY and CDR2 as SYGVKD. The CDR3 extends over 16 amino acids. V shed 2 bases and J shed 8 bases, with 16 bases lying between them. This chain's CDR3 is CAISERLGDLYSPLHF. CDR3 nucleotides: TGTGCCATCAGTGAGAGATTAGGAGACCTCTATTCACCCCTCCACTTT.

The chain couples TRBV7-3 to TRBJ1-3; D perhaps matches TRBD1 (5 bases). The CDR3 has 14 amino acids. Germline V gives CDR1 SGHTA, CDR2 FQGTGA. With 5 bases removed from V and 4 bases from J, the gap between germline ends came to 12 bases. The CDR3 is CASSPSGGGNTIYF. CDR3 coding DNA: TGTGCCAGCAGCCCCAGCGGGGGGGGAAACACCATATATTTT.

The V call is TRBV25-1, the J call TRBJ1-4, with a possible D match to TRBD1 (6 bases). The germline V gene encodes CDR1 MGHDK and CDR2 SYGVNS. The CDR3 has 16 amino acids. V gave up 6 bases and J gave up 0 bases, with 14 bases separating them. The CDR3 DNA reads TGTGCCAGCAGCCCTCCAGGGGCCACAACTAATGAAAAACTGTTTTTT. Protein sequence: CASSPPGATTNEKLFF.

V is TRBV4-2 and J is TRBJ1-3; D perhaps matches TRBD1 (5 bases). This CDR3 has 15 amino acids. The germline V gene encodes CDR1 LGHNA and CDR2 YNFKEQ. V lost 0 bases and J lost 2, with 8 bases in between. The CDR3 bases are TGTGCCAGCAGCCAAGACAGGGTAGCTGGAAACACCATATATTTT. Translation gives CASSQDRVAGNTIYF.

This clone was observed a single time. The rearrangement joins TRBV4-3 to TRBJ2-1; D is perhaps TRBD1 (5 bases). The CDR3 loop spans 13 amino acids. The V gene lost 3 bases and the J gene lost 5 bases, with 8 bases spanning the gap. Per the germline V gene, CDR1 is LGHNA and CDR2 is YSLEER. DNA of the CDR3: TGCGCCAGCAGCCAGACAGCGAACAATGAGCAGTTCTTC. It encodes CASSQTANNEQFF.

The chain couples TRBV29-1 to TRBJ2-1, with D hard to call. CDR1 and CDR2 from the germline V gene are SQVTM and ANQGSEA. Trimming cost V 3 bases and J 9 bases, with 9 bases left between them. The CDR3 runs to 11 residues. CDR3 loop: CSVEESGEQFF. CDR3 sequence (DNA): TGCAGCGTTGAGGAGAGTGGTGAGCAGTTCTTC.

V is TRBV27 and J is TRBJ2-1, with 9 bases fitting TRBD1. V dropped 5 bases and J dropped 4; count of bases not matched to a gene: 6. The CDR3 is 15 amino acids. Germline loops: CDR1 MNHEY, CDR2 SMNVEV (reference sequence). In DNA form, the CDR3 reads TGTGCCAGCAGTCTTTGGGACAGGGAGTACAATGAGCAGTTCTTC. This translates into CASSLWDREYNEQFF.

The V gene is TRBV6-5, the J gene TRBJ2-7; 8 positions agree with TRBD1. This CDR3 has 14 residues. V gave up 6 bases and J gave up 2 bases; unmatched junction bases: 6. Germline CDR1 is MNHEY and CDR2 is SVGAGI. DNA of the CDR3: TGTGCCAGCAGCCAGACAGGGGTTACCTACGAGCAGTACTTC. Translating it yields CASSQTGVTYEQYF.

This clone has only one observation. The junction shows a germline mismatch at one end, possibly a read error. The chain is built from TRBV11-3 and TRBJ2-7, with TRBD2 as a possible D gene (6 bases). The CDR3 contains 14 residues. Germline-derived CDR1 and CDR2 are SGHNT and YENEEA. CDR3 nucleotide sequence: TGTGCCAGCAGCCTCAGCCGGGGGTCCTCCGAGCAGTACTTC. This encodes CASSLSRGSSEQYF.

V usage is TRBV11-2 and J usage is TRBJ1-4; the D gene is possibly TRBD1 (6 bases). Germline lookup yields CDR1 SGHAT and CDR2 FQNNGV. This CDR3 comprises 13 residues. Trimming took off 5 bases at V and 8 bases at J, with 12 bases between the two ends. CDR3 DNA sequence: TGTGCCAGCAGCCAGGGGCCTCGAGAAAAACTGTTTTTT. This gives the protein CASSQGPREKLFF.

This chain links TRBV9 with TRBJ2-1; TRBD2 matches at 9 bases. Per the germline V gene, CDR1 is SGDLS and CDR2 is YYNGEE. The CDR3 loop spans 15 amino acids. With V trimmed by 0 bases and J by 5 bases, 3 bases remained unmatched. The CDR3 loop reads CASSVGLAVDNEQFF. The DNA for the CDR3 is TGTGCCAGCAGCGTAGGACTAGCGGTAGACAATGAGCAGTTCTTC. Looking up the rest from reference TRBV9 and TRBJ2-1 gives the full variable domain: DSGVTQTPKHLITATGQRVTLRCSPRSGDLSVYWYQQSLDQGLQFLIQYYNGEERAKGNILERFSAQQFPDLHSELNLSSLELGDSALYFCASSVGLAVDNEQFFGPGTRLTVL.

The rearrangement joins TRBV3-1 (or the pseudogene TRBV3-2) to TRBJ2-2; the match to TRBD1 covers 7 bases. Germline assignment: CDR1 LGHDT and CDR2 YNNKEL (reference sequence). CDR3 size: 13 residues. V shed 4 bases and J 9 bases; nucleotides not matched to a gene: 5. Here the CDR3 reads CASSPTGLRELFF. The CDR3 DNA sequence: TGTGCCAGCAGCCCGACAGGGTTGAGGGAGCTGTTTTTT.

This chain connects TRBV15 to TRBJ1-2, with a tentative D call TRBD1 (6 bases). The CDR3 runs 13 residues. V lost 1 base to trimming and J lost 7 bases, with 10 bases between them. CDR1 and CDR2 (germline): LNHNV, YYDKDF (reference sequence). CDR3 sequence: CATSRGGQFGYTF. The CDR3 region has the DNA TGTGCCACCAGCAGAGGAGGACAGTTTGGCTACACCTTC.

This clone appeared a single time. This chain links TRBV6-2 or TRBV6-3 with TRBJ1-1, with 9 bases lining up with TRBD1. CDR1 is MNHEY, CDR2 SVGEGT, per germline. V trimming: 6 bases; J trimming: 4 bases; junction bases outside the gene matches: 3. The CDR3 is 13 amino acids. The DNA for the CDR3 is TGTGCCAGCAGCCGGACAGGGGCCACTGAAGCTTTCTTT. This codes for CASSRTGATEAFF.